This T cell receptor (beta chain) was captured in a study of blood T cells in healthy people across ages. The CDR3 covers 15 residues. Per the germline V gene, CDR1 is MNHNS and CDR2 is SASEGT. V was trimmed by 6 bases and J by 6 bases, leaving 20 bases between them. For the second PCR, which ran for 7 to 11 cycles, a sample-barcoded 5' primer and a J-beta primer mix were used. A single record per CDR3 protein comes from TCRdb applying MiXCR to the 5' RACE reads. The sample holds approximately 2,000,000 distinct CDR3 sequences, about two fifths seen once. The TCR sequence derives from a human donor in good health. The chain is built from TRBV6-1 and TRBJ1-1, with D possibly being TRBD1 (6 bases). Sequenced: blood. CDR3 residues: CASSQSRQVLAEAFF. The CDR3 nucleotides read TGTGCCAGCAGCCAATCCCGACAGGTTCTCGCTGAAGCTTTCTTT.